This paragraph reports one TCR beta chain. Its antigen is still unknown. CDR3 length: 15 amino acids. V dropped 4 bases and J dropped 1 base, with 14 bases sitting between them. Germline assignment: CDR1 ENHRY and CDR2 SYGVKD. The PCR was carried out with 60 Vbeta primers and 13 Jbeta primers. Sequenced by immunoSEQ multiplex PCR; TCRdb stores in-frame clones only, minus some. The table lists around 120,000 clones, nearly 80% of them singletons, with 2.5% to 3.5% in the top ten. This sample is drawn from a study of cytomegalovirus exposure and HLA in healthy donors. The study's findings and limits: Most TCRs appeared rarely, but some public TCRs recurred in many donors.

The receptor comes from a woman under 40 in good health and CMV-seropositive. The V gene is TRBV10-3, the J gene TRBJ2-7; a possible D gene is TRBD1 (6 bases). The sample comprised PBMCs. As DNA, the CDR3 is TGTGCCATCAGTGGGGGGACATATTCGTCCTACGAGCAGTACTTC. It is translated as CAISGGTYSSYEQYF.